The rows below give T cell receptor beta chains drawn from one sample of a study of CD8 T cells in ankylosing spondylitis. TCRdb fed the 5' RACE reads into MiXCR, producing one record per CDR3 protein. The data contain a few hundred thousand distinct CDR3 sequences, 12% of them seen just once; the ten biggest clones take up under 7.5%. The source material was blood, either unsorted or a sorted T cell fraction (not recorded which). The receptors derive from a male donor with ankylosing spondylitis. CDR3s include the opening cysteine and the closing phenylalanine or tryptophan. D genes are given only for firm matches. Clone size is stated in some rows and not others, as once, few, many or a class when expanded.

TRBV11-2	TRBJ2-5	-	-	CASSLAGSAETQYF	TGTGCCAGCAGCTTAGCGGGATCAGCGGAGACCCAGTACTTC
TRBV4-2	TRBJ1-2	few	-	CASSSKQGGFYGYTF	TGTGCCAGCAGTTCCAAACAGGGAGGATTCTATGGCTACACCTTC
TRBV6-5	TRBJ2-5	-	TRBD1	CASSFTGQGAEETQYF	TGTGCCAGCAGTTTCACGGGACAGGGGGCTGAAGAGACCCAGTACTTC
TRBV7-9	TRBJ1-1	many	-	CASSNDRGNTEAFF	TGTGCCAGCAGCAACGACAGAGGGAACACTGAAGCTTTCTTT
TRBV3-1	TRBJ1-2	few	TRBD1	CASSQDHRTGGGYTF	TGTGCCAGCAGCCAAGATCACAGGACAGGGGGTGGCTACACCTTC
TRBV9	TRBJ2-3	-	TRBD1	CASSVYRGRSDTQYF	TGTGCCAGCAGCGTCTACAGGGGGCGGTCAGATACGCAGTATTTT
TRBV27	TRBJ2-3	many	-	CASSTWDGTPDTQYF	TGTGCCAGCAGTACCTGGGACGGGACTCCGGATACGCAGTATTTT
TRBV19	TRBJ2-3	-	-	CASSGTDRDTQYF	TGTGCCAGTAGCGGGACTGATCGGGATACGCAGTATTTT
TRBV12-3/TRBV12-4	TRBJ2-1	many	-	CASSPRPSGGYNEQFF	TGTGCCAGCAGTCCTCGCCCTAGTGGAGGGTACAATGAGCAGTTCTTC
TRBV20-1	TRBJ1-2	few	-	CSAVWVGSYGYTF	TGCAGTGCGGTGTGGGTCGGGAGCTATGGCTACACCTTC
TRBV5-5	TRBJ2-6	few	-	CASSLYPFPGTGANVLTF	TGTGCCAGCAGCTTGTATCCCTTTCCGGGTACTGGGGCCAACGTCCTGACTTTC
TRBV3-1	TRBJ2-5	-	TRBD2	CASSRVAGVTQETQYF	TGTGCCAGCAGCCGGGTAGCGGGAGTAACCCAAGAGACCCAGTACTTC
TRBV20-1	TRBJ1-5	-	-	CSAPKVAVPYSNQPQHF	TGCAGTGCTCCAAAGGTGGCTGTTCCCTATAGCAATCAGCCCCAGCATTTT
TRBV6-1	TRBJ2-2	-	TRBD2	CASRSSGRNTGELFF	TGTGCCAGCAGGTCTAGCGGGAGGAACACCGGGGAGCTGTTTTTT
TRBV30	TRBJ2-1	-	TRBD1	CAWSFGTGELNEQFF	TGTGCCTGGAGTTTTGGGACAGGGGAGTTGAATGAGCAGTTCTTC
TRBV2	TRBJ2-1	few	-	CASSNNYNEQFF	TGTGCCAGCAGTAACAACTACAATGAGCAGTTCTTC
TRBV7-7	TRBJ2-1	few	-	CASSLGDSGSYNEQFF	TGTGCCAGCAGCTTAGGGGACTCTGGCTCCTACAATGAGCAGTTCTTC
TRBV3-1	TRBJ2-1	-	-	CASSLMVAGPGGHEQFF	TGTGCCAGCAGCCTCATGGTAGCGGGCCCAGGGGGCCATGAGCAGTTCTTC
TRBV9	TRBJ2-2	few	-	CASTRDATNTGELFF	TGTGCCAGCACCCGGGACGCGACGAACACCGGGGAGCTGTTTTTT
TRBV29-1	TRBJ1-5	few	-	CSVAGGNQPQHF	TGCAGCGTTGCCGGGGGAAATCAGCCCCAGCATTTT
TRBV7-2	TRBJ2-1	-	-	CASSFTTLNEQFF	TGTGCCAGCAGCTTTACGACTCTTAATGAGCAGTTCTTC
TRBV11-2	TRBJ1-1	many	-	CASSSTRTVITEAFF	TGTGCCAGCAGCTCAACAAGGACGGTAATCACTGAAGCTTTCTTT
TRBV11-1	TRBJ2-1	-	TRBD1	CASSLEISGQGHLNEQFF	TGTGCCAGCAGCTTAGAAATCTCCGGACAGGGCCACCTCAATGAGCAGTTCTTC
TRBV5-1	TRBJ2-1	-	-	CASSLEGLSSYNEQFF	TGCGCCAGCAGCTTGGAAGGGTTGAGCTCCTACAATGAGCAGTTCTTC
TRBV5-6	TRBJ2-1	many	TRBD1	CASSLVGQPYNEQFF	TGTGCCAGCAGCTTGGTGGGACAGCCCTACAATGAGCAGTTCTTC
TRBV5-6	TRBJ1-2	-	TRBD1	CASSLGGTGGTIYGYTF	TGTGCCAGCAGCTTGGGGGGGACAGGGGGCACGATCTATGGCTACACCTTC